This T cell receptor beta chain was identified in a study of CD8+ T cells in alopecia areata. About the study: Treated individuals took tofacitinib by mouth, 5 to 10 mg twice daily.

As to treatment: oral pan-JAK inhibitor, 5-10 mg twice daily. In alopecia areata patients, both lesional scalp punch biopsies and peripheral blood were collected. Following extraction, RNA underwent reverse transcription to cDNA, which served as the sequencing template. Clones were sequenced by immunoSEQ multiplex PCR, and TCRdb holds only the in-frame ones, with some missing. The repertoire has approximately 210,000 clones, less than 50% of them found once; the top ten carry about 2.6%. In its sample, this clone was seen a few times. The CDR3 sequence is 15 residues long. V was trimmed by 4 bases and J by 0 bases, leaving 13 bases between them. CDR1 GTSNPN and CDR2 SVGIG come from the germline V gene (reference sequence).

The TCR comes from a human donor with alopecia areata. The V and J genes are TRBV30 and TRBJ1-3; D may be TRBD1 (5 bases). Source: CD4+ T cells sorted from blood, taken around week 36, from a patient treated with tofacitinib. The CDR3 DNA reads TGTGCCTGGACCGCAAACAGGCACTCTGGAAACACCATATATTTT. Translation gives CAWTANRHSGNTIYF.